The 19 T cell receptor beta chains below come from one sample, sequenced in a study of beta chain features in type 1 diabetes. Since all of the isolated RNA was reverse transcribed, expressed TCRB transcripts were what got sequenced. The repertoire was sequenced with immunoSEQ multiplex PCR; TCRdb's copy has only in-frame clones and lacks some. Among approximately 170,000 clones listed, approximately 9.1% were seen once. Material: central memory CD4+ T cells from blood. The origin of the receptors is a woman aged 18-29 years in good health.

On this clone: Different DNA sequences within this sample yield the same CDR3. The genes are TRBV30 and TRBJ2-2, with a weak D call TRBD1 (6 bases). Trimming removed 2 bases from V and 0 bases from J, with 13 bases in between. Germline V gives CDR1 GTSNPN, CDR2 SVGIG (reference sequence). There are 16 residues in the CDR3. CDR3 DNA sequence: TGTGCCTGGAGTCGGCTGGGACAAGCGAACACCGGGGAGCTGTTTTTT. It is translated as CAWSRLGQANTGELFF.

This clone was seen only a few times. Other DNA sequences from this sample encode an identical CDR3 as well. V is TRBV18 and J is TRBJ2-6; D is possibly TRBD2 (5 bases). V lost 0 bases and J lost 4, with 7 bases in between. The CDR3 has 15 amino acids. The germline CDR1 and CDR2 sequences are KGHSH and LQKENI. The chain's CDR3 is CASSPPGRGANVLTF. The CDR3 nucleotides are TGTGCCAGCTCACCACCTGGGAGAGGGGCCAACGTCCTGACTTTC.

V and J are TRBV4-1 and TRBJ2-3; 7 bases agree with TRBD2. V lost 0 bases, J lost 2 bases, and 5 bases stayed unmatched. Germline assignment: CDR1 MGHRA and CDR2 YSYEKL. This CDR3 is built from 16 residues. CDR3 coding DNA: TGCGCCAGCAGCCAAGAAGGCCTAGCGGACACAGATACGCAGTATTTT. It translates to CASSQEGLADTDTQYF.

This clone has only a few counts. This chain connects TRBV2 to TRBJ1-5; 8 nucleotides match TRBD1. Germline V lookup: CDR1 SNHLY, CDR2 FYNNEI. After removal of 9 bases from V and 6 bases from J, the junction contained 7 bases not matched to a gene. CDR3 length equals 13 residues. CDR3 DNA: TGTGCCAGTGCAGGGGGCGGCGGTCAGCCCCAGCATTTT. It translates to CASAGGGGQPQHF.

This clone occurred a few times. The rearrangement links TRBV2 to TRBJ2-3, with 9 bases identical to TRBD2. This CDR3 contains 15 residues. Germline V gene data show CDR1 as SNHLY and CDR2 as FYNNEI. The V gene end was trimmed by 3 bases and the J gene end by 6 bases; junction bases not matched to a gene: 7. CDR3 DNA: TGTGCCAGCAGTGATCGCGGGGGGGCTGGTGATACGCAGTATTTT. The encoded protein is CASSDRGGAGDTQYF.

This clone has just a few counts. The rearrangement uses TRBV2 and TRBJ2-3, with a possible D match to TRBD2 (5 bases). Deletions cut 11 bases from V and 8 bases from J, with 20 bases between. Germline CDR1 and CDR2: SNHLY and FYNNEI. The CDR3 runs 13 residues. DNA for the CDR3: TGTGCCCATCATCTAAGGACTTCGGGTACGCAGTATTTT. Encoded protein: CAHHLRTSGTQYF.

CDR3 DNA sequence: TGTGCCAGCAGCGTCGGACTAGCGGGGGTTACGCAGTATTTT. Its translation: CASSVGLAGVTQYF. V gene TRBV5-6 combines with J gene TRBJ2-3; 13 nucleotides agree with TRBD2. CDR3 size: 14 residues. After removal of 4 bases from V and 8 bases from J, the junction contained 4 bases not matched to a gene. Germline assignment: CDR1 SGHDT and CDR2 YYEEEE.

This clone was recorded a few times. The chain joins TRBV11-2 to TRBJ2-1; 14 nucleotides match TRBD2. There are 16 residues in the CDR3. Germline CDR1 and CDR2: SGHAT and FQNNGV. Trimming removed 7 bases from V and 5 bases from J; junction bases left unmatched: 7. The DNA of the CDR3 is TGTGCCAGCATCAAAGGGACTAGCGGGAGAAACAATGAGCAGTTCTTC. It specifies CASIKGTSGRNNEQFF.

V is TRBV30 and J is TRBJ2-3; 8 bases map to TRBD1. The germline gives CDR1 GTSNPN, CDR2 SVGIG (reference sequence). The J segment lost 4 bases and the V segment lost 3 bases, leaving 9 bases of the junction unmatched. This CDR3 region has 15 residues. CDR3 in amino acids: CAWSEPNRGSDTQYF. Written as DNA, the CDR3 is TGTGCCTGGAGCGAGCCAAACAGGGGGTCAGATACGCAGTATTTT. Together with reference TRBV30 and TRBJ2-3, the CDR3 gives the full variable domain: SQTIHQWPATLVQPVGSPLSLECTVEGTSNPNLYWYRQAAGRGLQLLFYSVGIGQISSEVPQNLSASRPQDRQFILSSKKLLLSDSGFYLCAWSEPNRGSDTQYFGPGTRLTVL.

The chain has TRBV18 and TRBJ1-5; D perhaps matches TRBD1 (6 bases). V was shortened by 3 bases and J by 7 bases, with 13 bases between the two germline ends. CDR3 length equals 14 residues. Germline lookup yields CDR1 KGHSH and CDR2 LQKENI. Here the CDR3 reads CASSPGGGGQPQHF. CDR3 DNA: TGTGCCAGCTCACCGGGCGGGGGGGGCCAGCCCCAGCATTTT.

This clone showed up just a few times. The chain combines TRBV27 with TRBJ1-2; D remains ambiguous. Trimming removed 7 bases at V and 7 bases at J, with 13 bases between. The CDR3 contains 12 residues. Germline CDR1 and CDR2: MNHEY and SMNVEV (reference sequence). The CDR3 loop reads CASTGSEGGYTF. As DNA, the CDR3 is TGTGCCAGCACCGGGTCTGAGGGTGGCTACACCTTC.

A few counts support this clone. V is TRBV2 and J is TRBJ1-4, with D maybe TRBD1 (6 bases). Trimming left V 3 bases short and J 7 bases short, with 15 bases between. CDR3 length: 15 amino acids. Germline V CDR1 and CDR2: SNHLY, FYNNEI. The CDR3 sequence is CASSDGGGTGEKLFF. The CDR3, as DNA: TGTGCCAGCAGTGACGGGGGGGGCACAGGTGAAAAACTGTTTTTT.

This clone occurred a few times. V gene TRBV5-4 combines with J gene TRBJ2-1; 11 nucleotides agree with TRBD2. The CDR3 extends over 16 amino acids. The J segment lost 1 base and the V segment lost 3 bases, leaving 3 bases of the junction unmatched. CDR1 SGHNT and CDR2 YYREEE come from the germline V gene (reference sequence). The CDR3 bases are TGTGCCAGCAGCTCTATAGCGGGAGGGTCCTACAATGAGCAGTTCTTC. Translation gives CASSSIAGGSYNEQFF.

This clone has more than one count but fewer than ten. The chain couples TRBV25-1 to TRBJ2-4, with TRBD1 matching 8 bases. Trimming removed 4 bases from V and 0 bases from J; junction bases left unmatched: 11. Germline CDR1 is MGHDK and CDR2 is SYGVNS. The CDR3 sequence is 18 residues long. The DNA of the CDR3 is TGTGCCAGCAGTGCCGGGACAGGTGCGAACATAGCCAAAAACATTCAGTACTTC. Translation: CASSAGTGANIAKNIQYF.

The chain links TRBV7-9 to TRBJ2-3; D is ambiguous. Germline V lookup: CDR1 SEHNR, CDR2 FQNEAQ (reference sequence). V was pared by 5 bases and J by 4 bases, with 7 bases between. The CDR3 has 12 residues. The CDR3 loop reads CASSRSSDTQYF. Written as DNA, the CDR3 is TGTGCCAGCAGCCGGTCTTCAGATACGCAGTATTTT.

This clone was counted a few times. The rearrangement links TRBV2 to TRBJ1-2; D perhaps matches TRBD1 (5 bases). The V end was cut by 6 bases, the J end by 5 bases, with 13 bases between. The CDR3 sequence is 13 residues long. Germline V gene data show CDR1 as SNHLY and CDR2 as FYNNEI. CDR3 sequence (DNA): TGTGCCAGCAGCGCCGGGACTGATTATGGCTACACCTTC. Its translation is CASSAGTDYGYTF.

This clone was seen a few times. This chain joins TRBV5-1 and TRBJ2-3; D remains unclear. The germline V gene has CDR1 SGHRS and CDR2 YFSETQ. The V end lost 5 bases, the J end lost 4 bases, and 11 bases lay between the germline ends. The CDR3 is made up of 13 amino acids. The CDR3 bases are TGCGCCAGCAGACCGAGCCCACCAGATACGCAGTATTTT. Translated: CASRPSPPDTQYF.

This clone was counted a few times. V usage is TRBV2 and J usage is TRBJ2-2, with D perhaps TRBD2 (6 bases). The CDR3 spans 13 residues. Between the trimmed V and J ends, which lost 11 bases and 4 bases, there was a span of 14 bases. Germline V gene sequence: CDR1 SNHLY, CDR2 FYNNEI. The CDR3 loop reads CARRTTITGELFF. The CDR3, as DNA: TGTGCCCGAAGGACTACGATCACCGGGGAGCTGTTTTTT.

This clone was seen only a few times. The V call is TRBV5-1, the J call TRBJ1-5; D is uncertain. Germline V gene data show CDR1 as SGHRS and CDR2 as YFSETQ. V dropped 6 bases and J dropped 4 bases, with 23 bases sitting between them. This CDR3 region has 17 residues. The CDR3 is CASKIYAKCDGNQPQHF. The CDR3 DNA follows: TGCGCCAGCAAGATCTACGCTAAGTGCGACGGGAATCAGCCCCAGCATTTT.